What follows are 18 T cell receptor beta chains derived from one specimen sequenced in a study of esophageal squamous cell carcinoma under preoperative chemotherapy. TCRdb re-called the PCR reads through MiXCR, storing one row per CDR3 protein. The sample has more than 15,000 distinct CDR3 sequences; roughly half are singletons. Time point given: before preoperative PTX-NDP chemotherapy. This specimen was acquired from a patient given preoperative chemotherapy. These receptor sequences come from a human donor with esophageal squamous cell carcinoma. The donor label of this sample is uncertain.

This clonotype was seen at least ten times. The chain couples TRBV4-1 to TRBJ2-1; 7 nucleotides line up with TRBD1. J lost 8 bases, V lost 0 bases, and 7 bases had no gene match. CDR3 length: 15 residues. The germline gives CDR1 MGHRA, CDR2 YSYEKL. This CDR3 reads CASSQEYRGIDEQFF. Here the CDR3 DNA reads TGCGCCAGCAGCCAAGAATACAGGGGAATCGATGAGCAGTTCTTC.

The J gene is TRBJ2-2, the V gene TRBV7-6, with 12 bases fitting TRBD2. The CDR3 loop spans 15 amino acids. Germline values: CDR1 SGHVS, CDR2 FNYEAQ. V lost 4 bases, J lost 4 bases, and 1 base stayed unmatched. CDR3 nucleotides: TGTGCCAGCAGCTCTAGCGGGAGGGCCACCGGGGAGCTGTTTTTT. Translated: CASSSSGRATGELFF.

The chain has TRBV6-1 and TRBJ2-5, with D unclear. The assigned J gene may be wrong: the sequence end matches TRBJ2-7 better. The CDR3 has 13 amino acids. Germline lookup yields CDR1 MNHNS and CDR2 SASEGT. The CDR3 spells CASSETVSYEQYF. CDR3 sequence (DNA): TGTGCCAGCAGTGAAACAGTCTCCTACGAGCAGTACTTC.

The gene calls are TRBV27 and TRBJ2-7, with D possibly being TRBD1 or TRBD2 (5 bases each). This CDR3 spans 19 amino acids. Germline CDR1 reads MNHEY; CDR2 reads SMNVEV (reference sequence). V was trimmed by 6 bases and J by 0 bases, leaving 27 bases between them. The CDR3 sequence is CASSQRPGPVTSSSYEQYF. CDR3 DNA sequence: TGTGCCAGCAGCCAGCGCCCGGGACCGGTCACTTCGAGCTCCTACGAGCAGTACTTC.

A few counts support this clonotype. The chain joins TRBV12-3 or TRBV12-4 to TRBJ2-1, with unresolved D. V was pared by 6 bases and J by 7 bases, with 10 bases between. The CDR3 totals 12 residues. The CDR3 reads CASSPNRNEQFF. The DNA of the CDR3 is TGTGCCAGCAGCCCCAACAGAAATGAGCAGTTCTTC.

This clonotype turned up a few times. This chain uses TRBV6-1 with TRBJ2-1, with TRBD2 matching 8 bases. CDR1 and CDR2 from the germline V gene are MNHNS and SASEGT. This CDR3 is 15 amino acids long. V gave up 6 bases and J gave up 3 bases; unmatched junction bases: 7. Written as DNA, the CDR3 is TGTGCCAGCAGGCCCGAAGCGGGAGTCTACAATGAGCAGTTCTTC. Translated, it gives CASRPEAGVYNEQFF.

This clonotype was found many times. The chain has TRBV6-2 or TRBV6-3 and TRBJ2-2; tentative D call: TRBD1 (7 bases). The germline V gene encodes CDR1 MNHEY and CDR2 SVGEGT. V lost 5 bases and J 9 bases, leaving 19 bases between the germline ends. There are 15 residues in the CDR3. The CDR3 region has the DNA TGTGCCAGCAGTCACCCATCAGGGGGGAATAGGGAGCTGTTTTTT. This sequence encodes CASSHPSGGNRELFF.

Comment on this clonotype: A much larger clonotype is one base distant, so this may be a read error. The genes are TRBV5-4 and TRBJ2-5; D is uncertain. Trimming pared 3 bases from V and 11 bases from J, leaving 20 bases between. This CDR3 has 14 residues. CDR1 is SGHNT and CDR2 is YYREEE in the germline V gene (reference sequence). Here the CDR3 reads CASSSDTNYNEQYF. CDR3 nucleotide sequence: TGTGCCAGCAGCTCCGACACTAATTACAATGAGCAGTACTTC.

This clonotype was picked up many times. The chain carries TRBV10-2 and TRBJ2-2; unclear D gene. Germline-derived CDR1 and CDR2 are WSHSY and SAAADI. CDR3 size: 14 residues. V lost 6 bases and J lost 7, with 15 bases in between. The DNA of the CDR3 is TGCGCCAGCAGATCCCCGGGTGCCCTCGGGGAGCTGTTTTTT. It yields the protein CASRSPGALGELFF.

Only a few counts were recorded for this clonotype. The chain carries TRBV6-5 and TRBJ1-5; D remains unclear. V lost 7 bases and J lost 6, with 13 bases in between. CDR1 is MNHEY, CDR2 SVGAGI, per germline. The CDR3 totals 13 residues. As DNA, the CDR3 is TGTGCCAGCAATTCGGCGCCCGGTCAGCCCCAGCATTTT. It codes for CASNSAPGQPQHF.

This clonotype has ten or more counts. The gene calls are TRBV7-9 and TRBJ2-1; the D gene could be TRBD1 or TRBD2 (5 bases each). V was clipped by 5 bases and J by 2 bases, with 16 bases between them. The germline V gene has CDR1 SEHNR and CDR2 FQNEAQ (reference sequence). The CDR3 is 16 amino acids. Written as DNA, the CDR3 is TGTGCCAGCAGCCCTCCGGGGCAGGGTGCCTACAATGAGCAGTTCTTC. Residues: CASSPPGQGAYNEQFF.

The V gene is TRBV7-7, the J gene TRBJ2-5, with TRBD1 identical over 9 bases. V lost 0 bases to trimming and J lost 13 bases; unmatched junction nucleotides: 24. The CDR3 sequence is 19 residues long. Germline lookup yields CDR1 SSHAT and CDR2 FNYEAQ (reference sequence). CDR3 residues: CASSLAPRDRASGANDLYF. The CDR3 bases are TGTGCCAGCAGCTTAGCCCCCCGGGACAGGGCCTCTGGCGCCAACGACCTGTACTTC.

This clonotype was observed a handful of times. The rearrangement uses TRBV7-2 and TRBJ2-1, with D perhaps TRBD2 (6 bases). Trimming took 5 bases from V and 10 from J, leaving 18 bases between them. Per germline, CDR1 SGHTA and CDR2 FQGNSA. The CDR3 has 14 amino acids. In DNA form, the CDR3 reads TGTGCCAGCAGCGCTCCGGGAGACCCCACCGAGCAGTTCTTC. Amino acid sequence: CASSAPGDPTEQFF.

Comments on this clonotype: One end of the junction varies from germline; a read error may be responsible. The J gene is TRBJ2-4, the V gene TRBV7-3, with D maybe TRBD2 (6 bases). Germline assignment: CDR1 SGHTA and CDR2 FQGTGA. The CDR3 is 15 residues long. CDR3 DNA sequence: TGTGCCAGCAGCGCGAGGAGGGGAGCCAAAAACATGCAGTACTTT. It translates to CASSARRGAKNMQYF.

Details on this clonotype: Because it lacks the conserved phenylalanine or tryptophan at the end, this CDR3 is likely a read error. The DNA is left out, because the CDR3 cannot be placed on it with certainty; the CDR3 is given as TCRdb lists it. The chain has TRBV6-5 and TRBJ2-5; TRBD2 is taken as the D call from the table, unchecked against the DNA. The CDR3 region is 17 residues in length, termini included. Germline CDR1 reads MNHEY; CDR2 reads SVGAGI. The CDR3 loop is CASSYSRGAVGPATQYS.

The V gene is TRBV7-3, the J gene TRBJ2-2; D is possibly TRBD1 (5 bases). Trimming took 5 bases from V and 11 from J, leaving 15 bases between them. The germline V gene encodes CDR1 SGHTA and CDR2 FQGTGA. The CDR3 spans 13 residues. CDR3 in DNA: TGTGCCAGCAGCATTCAGGGCTCCGATGAGCTGTTTTTT. Translation gives CASSIQGSDELFF. Full variable domain (rest looked up from reference TRBV7-3 and TRBJ2-2): GAGVSQTPSNKVTEKGKYVELRCDPISGHTALYWYRQSLGQGPEFLIYFQGTGAADDSGLPNDRFFAVRPEGSVSTLKIQRTERGDSAVYLCASSIQGSDELFFGEGSRLTVL.

The chain links TRBV11-1 to TRBJ2-1; 11 bases agree with TRBD1. J was trimmed by 5 bases and V by 1 base; bases with no gene match: 7. There are 17 residues in the CDR3. Germline V gene data show CDR1 as SGHAT and CDR2 as FQDESV (reference sequence). The CDR3 DNA reads as TGTGCCAGCAGCTTAGGCCCCGGACAGGGGGCCCACAATGAGCAGTTCTTC. Amino acids: CASSLGPGQGAHNEQFF.

In its sample, this clonotype ranks as medium-sized. This chain joins TRBV27 and TRBJ2-3; 7 bases fit TRBD1. CDR3 length equals 13 residues. The trim removed 10 bases at V and 2 bases at J, leaving 6 bases unmatched. The germline CDR1 and CDR2 sequences are MNHEY and SMNVEV (reference sequence). The CDR3 DNA is TGTGCCACCACAGGGACAGCCACAGATACGCAGTATTTT. Protein: CATTGTATDTQYF.